Listed here is a single T cell receptor beta chain. Antigen specificity is unknown. The sample is drawn from a study of cytomegalovirus exposure and HLA in healthy donors. Study-wide results and limits: In vitro, three CMV-associated chains proved specific for CMV antigens. 150 to 200 TCR beta chains were listed as cytomegalovirus-associated.

The assay was immunoSEQ multiplex PCR, and TCRdb's table has in-frame clones only and misses some. Among approximately 270,000 clones listed, 65% to 90% were seen once. Trimming left V 6 bases short and J 7 bases short, with 19 bases between. Germline assignment: CDR1 SGHRS and CDR2 YFSETQ. The CDR3 is 14 residues long. The sequenced sample was PBMCs. The V and J genes are TRBV5-1 and TRBJ1-2; TRBD1 might be the D (5 bases). The clonotype originates from a young woman in good health and CMV-seronegative. The CDR3 here is CASTLEGTQGGYTF. CDR3 nucleotides: TGCGCCAGCACCCTTGAAGGGACTCAGGGTGGCTACACCTTC.